One sample yielded the 30 T cell receptor beta chains listed below, sequenced in a study of blood T cell repertoires in COVID-19. Produced via immunoSEQ multiplex PCR; TCRdb's table is partial and in-frame only. The table includes some 30,000 clones, 85% to 90% detected once. Sequenced: peripheral blood. The source of these receptors is a human donor with acute or convalescent COVID-19. The donor label of this sample is uncertain.

A single count supports this clone. This rearrangement joins TRBV6-1 to TRBJ2-2, with D possibly being TRBD2 (6 bases). Germline CDR1 is MNHNS and CDR2 is SASEGT. The CDR3 has 17 amino acids. Deletions cut 2 bases from V and 5 bases from J, with 18 bases between. The CDR3 region is CASSERSTRRGTGELFF. CDR3 DNA: TGTGCCAGCAGTGAAAGGTCAACCCGGAGGGGTACCGGGGAGCTGTTTTTT.

This clone was seen only a few times. The chain has TRBV2 and TRBJ2-7; the match to TRBD2 covers 9 bases. CDR1 is SNHLY and CDR2 is FYNNEI in the germline V gene. V shed 3 bases and J 4 bases; nucleotides not matched to a gene: 10. The CDR3 extends over 16 amino acids. The CDR3 here is CASSDLAGAHPYEQYF. CDR3 nucleotide sequence: TGTGCCAGCAGTGACTTAGCGGGAGCCCACCCTTACGAGCAGTACTTC.

V is TRBV28 and J is TRBJ1-1, with D uncertain. V was trimmed by 8 bases and J by 10 bases, leaving 23 bases between them. Germline CDR1 and CDR2: MDHEN and SYDVKM. The CDR3 contains 14 residues. The CDR3 loop reads CASLSPDWAGGAFF. The CDR3 bases are TGTGCCAGCCTTTCCCCAGATTGGGCAGGAGGAGCTTTCTTT.

The genes are TRBV7-2 and TRBJ2-5; D possibly corresponds to TRBD2 (5 bases). CDR3 length: 15 amino acids. The V gene lost 7 bases and the J gene lost 5 bases, with 20 bases spanning the gap. Germline V lookup: CDR1 SGHTA, CDR2 FQGNSA. The DNA for the CDR3 is TGTGCCAGCACTGGCGGGTCGGGGTTTGTGGAGACCCAGTACTTC. This gives the protein CASTGGSGFVETQYF.

This rearrangement joins TRBV4-3 to TRBJ1-4; the D gene is possibly TRBD1 (5 bases). Germline CDR1 is LGHNA and CDR2 is YSLEER. The CDR3 covers 15 residues. V was cut by 0 bases and J by 8 bases, with 13 bases left in between. The CDR3 nucleotides read TGCGCCAGCAGCCAAGATCTCCGGGGGACGGAAAAACTGTTTTTT. Its translation is CASSQDLRGTEKLFF.

The CDR3: CATRGRGLELEEQYF. In DNA form, the CDR3 reads TGTGCCACTCGGGGTAGAGGACTAGAACTAGAGGAGCAGTACTTC. This rearrangement joins TRBV6-6 to TRBJ2-7; 7 bases map to TRBD2. The V gene end was trimmed by 10 bases and the J gene end by 7 bases; junction bases not matched to a gene: 19. From germline, CDR1 is MNHNY and CDR2 SVGAGI (reference sequence). The CDR3 has 15 residues.

This chain connects TRBV18 to TRBJ2-5; no firm D call. The V and J ends lost 5 bases and 9 bases respectively, with 10 bases between them. The germline CDR1 and CDR2 sequences are KGHSH and LQKENI. This CDR3 has 11 residues. DNA of the CDR3: TGTGCCAGCTCAGACACTGATGCCCAGTACTTC. Translating it yields CASSDTDAQYF.

The table lists this clone with a count of one. The V call is TRBV7-6, the J call TRBJ2-5; D gene unclear. The CDR3 is 15 amino acids. Trimming pared 5 bases from V and 4 bases from J, leaving 17 bases between. CDR1 is SGHVS and CDR2 is FNYEAQ in the germline V gene. CDR3 DNA: TGTGCCAGCAGCCGAGCTGGTGCGAGTGTAGAGACCCAGTACTTC. Protein: CASSRAGASVETQYF.

This clone was recorded only once. The chain combines TRBV5-8 with TRBJ2-5; 11 nucleotides match TRBD1. The ends lost 1 base at V and 4 bases at J; junction bases unmatched: 3. The CDR3 totals 15 residues. Looked up from germline, CDR1 is SGHTS and CDR2 is YDEGEE. The CDR3 here is CASSLWTGGAETQYF. In nucleotides, the CDR3 is TGTGCCAGCAGCTTGTGGACAGGGGGCGCAGAGACCCAGTACTTC.

V gene TRBV10-3 combines with J gene TRBJ2-7, with 10 bases that match TRBD1. J gave up 7 bases and V 3 bases, and 9 bases lay outside the gene matches. The CDR3 is made up of 15 amino acids. Germline-derived CDR1 and CDR2 are ENHRY and SYGVKD. The CDR3 sequence is CAISDPGQGLREQYF. In DNA, the CDR3 is TGTGCCATCAGTGACCCGGGACAGGGGTTGAGAGAGCAGTACTTC.

The chain couples TRBV28 to TRBJ2-7; 7 bases line up with TRBD2. The V gene's germline CDR1 is MDHEN and CDR2 SYDVKM. The CDR3 length is 15 residues. V shed 4 bases, J shed 2 bases, and the junction held 8 bases outside the gene matches. For the CDR3, the DNA is TGTGCCAGCAGTTACGCAGCGGGACTCACCTACGAGCAGTACTTC. Translated: CASSYAAGLTYEQYF.

The V gene is TRBV2, the J gene TRBJ1-5; 7 bases align to TRBD1. Per germline, CDR1 SNHLY and CDR2 FYNNEI. The length of the CDR3 is 15 residues. The trim removed 6 bases at V and 0 bases at J, leaving 5 bases unmatched. Here the CDR3 reads CASRLRQGSNQPQHF. In nucleotides, the CDR3 is TGTGCCAGCAGGCTGAGACAGGGTAGCAATCAGCCCCAGCATTTT.

The chain uses TRBV5-1 and TRBJ2-5, with 14 bases fitting TRBD2. CDR1 is SGHRS and CDR2 is YFSETQ in the germline V gene. The length of the CDR3 is 15 residues. Trimming removed 0 bases from V and 9 bases from J; junction bases left unmatched: 4. CDR3 sequence (DNA): TGCGCCAGCAGCTTGGATGGGACTAGCGGGAGAGCCCAGTACTTC. Translation: CASSLDGTSGRAQYF.

J is TRBJ1-2 and V is TRBV5-4; D ambiguous. Germline assignment: CDR1 SGHNT and CDR2 YYREEE (reference sequence). The V end was cut by 2 bases, the J end by 5 bases, with 7 bases between. This CDR3 comprises 12 residues. The CDR3 DNA is TGTGCCAGCAGCTTCGGAGAGTATGGCTACACCTTC. This gives the protein CASSFGEYGYTF.

The chain combines TRBV2 with TRBJ1-3; TRBD1 is a possible D gene (5 bases). CDR1 is SNHLY, CDR2 FYNNEI, per germline. The germline V and J ends were trimmed by 3 bases and 0 bases, with 9 bases remaining between them. The CDR3 totals 15 residues. The CDR3 DNA sequence: TGTGCCAGCAGTGATGGCAGGGTCTCTGGAAACACCATATATTTT. Protein: CASSDGRVSGNTIYF.

The chain combines TRBV9 with TRBJ2-7; 12 bases line up with TRBD2. Germline V gives CDR1 SGDLS, CDR2 YYNGEE. CDR3 length: 15 amino acids. With V trimmed by 2 bases and J by 7 bases, 7 bases remained unmatched. This CDR3 reads CASSVGGLAGSEQYF. In DNA, the CDR3 is TGTGCCAGCAGCGTCGGAGGACTAGCGGGATCTGAGCAGTACTTC.

The chain is built from TRBV6-1 and TRBJ1-5, with D unresolved. From germline, CDR1 is MNHNS and CDR2 SASEGT. The CDR3 has 13 amino acids. Trimming cost V 1 base and J 9 bases, with 10 bases left between them. As DNA, the CDR3 is TGTGCCAGCAGTGAAGACAGCGCGGGGCCCCAGCATTTT. It translates to CASSEDSAGPQHF.

The chain is built from TRBV2 and TRBJ1-1; 7 bases are a match to TRBD1. CDR1 and CDR2 (germline): SNHLY, FYNNEI. CDR3 length equals 15 residues. The ends lost 7 bases at V and 3 bases at J; junction bases unmatched: 11. Written as DNA, the CDR3 is TGTGCCAGCACCTCACAGGGGCTAGGCGACACTGAAGCTTTCTTT. This sequence encodes CASTSQGLGDTEAFF.

This clone was seen a single time. The chain is built from TRBV27 and TRBJ2-7; D is unresolved. The CDR3 contains 14 residues. Germline V lookup: CDR1 MNHEY, CDR2 SMNVEV (reference sequence). The V end was cut by 1 base, the J end by 7 bases, with 14 bases between. CDR3 DNA sequence: TGTGCCAGCAGTTTATTGCCGAGGCCCTGGGAGCAGTACTTC. This translates into CASSLLPRPWEQYF.

The gene calls are TRBV19 and TRBJ2-5; D possibly corresponds to TRBD2 (6 bases). The germline V gene encodes CDR1 LNHDA and CDR2 SQIVND (reference sequence). CDR3 size: 11 residues. Trimming pared 7 bases from V and 5 bases from J, leaving 8 bases between. The DNA of the CDR3 is TGTGCCAGTAATGGGGGGGAGACCCAGTACTTC. Amino acid sequence: CASNGGETQYF. Filled out from reference TRBV19 and TRBJ2-5, the complete variable domain reads DGGITQSPKYLFRKEGQNVTLSCEQNLNHDAMYWYRQDPGQGLRLIYYSQIVNDFQKGDIAEGYSVSREKKESFPLTVTSAQKNPTAFYLCASNGGETQYFGPGTRLLVL.

The V gene is TRBV18, the J gene TRBJ1-5; D unresolved. V gave up 6 bases and J gave up 5 bases, with 11 bases separating them. The CDR3 contains 13 residues. Germline CDR1 KGHSH, CDR2 LQKENI. For the CDR3, the DNA is TGTGCCAGCTCTCTCCTCTCCTATCAGCCCCAGCATTTT. It encodes CASSLLSYQPQHF.

This rearrangement joins TRBV19 to TRBJ2-1, with 8 bases matching TRBD1. The germline gives CDR1 LNHDA, CDR2 SQIVND (reference sequence). Trimming at V came to 7 bases and at J to 5 bases, leaving 16 bases not matched to a gene. This CDR3 has 17 amino acids. The CDR3 coding sequence is TGTGCCAGTAAAACACACGCGGGGCAGGGGGCGAACAATGAGCAGTTCTTC. This codes for CASKTHAGQGANNEQFF.

The chain couples TRBV6-1 to TRBJ2-7; D is ambiguous. This CDR3 region has 14 residues. Germline V gene data show CDR1 as MNHNS and CDR2 as SASEGT. Trimming cost V 3 bases and J 3 bases, with 12 bases left between them. This chain's CDR3 is CASSDRNRFYEQYV. CDR3 nucleotides: TGTGCCAGCAGTGATCGTAACAGATTCTACGAGCAGTACGTC.

This clone was found once. The V gene is TRBV28, the J gene TRBJ1-3; D possibly corresponds to TRBD1 (6 bases). CDR3 length: 13 amino acids. V lost 5 bases to trimming and J lost 8 bases, with 13 bases between them. Germline V lookup: CDR1 MDHEN, CDR2 SYDVKM. The CDR3 DNA reads TGTGCCAGCAGTCCAGCGGGGGCTGACACCATATATTTT. Its protein product is CASSPAGADTIYF. Full variable domain (rest looked up from reference TRBV28 and TRBJ1-3): DVKVTQSSRYLVKRTGEKVFLECVQDMDHENMFWYRQDPGLGLRLIYFSYDVKMKEKGDIPEGYSVSREKKERFSLILESASTNQTSMYLCASSPAGADTIYFGEGSWLTVV.

In DNA, the CDR3 is TGTGCCATCAGTTCGGTGGGACAGGGGGCGGACGAGCAGTTCTTC. Its protein is CAISSVGQGADEQFF. The chain recombines TRBV10-3 with TRBJ2-1, with 12 positions matching TRBD1. The J segment lost 10 bases and the V segment lost 5 bases, leaving 9 bases of the junction unmatched. Germline assignment: CDR1 ENHRY and CDR2 SYGVKD. This CDR3 is built from 15 residues.

The chain links TRBV7-2 to TRBJ1-6, with a possible D match to TRBD1 (5 bases). The germline V gene has CDR1 SGHTA and CDR2 FQGNSA. The CDR3 runs 16 residues. V lost 2 bases and J lost 6, with 14 bases in between. CDR3 sequence: CASSLTRRGTNSPLHF. The CDR3 nucleotides read TGTGCCAGCAGCTTAACTAGGCGGGGCACTAATTCACCCCTCCACTTT.

Turning to this clone: At one end the junction does not follow the germline gene, possibly because of a read error. The V and J genes are TRBV11-3 and TRBJ2-3; the D is unclear. Germline CDR1 SGHNT, CDR2 YENEEA. This CDR3 is built from 13 residues. CDR3 amino acids: CASSLDPVHSQTF. The CDR3 DNA follows: TGTGCCAGCAGCTTAGATCCGGTCCACAGCCAAACTTTT.

In the case of this clone: The germline gene is not matched at one end of the junction; a read error may be the cause. The gene calls are TRBV7-2 and TRBJ2-2, with TRBD2 matching over 11 bases. The CDR3 sequence is 16 residues long. The germline V gene encodes CDR1 SGHTA and CDR2 FQGNSA. CDR3 protein: CASSYSGRAKTGELFF. The CDR3 DNA reads as TGTGCCAGCAGTTATAGCGGGAGGGCGAAAACCGGGGAGCTGTTTTTT. Using reference TRBV7-2 and TRBJ2-2 for the parts outside the CDR3, the full variable domain is GAGVSQSPSNKVTEKGKDVELRCDPISGHTALYWYRQSLGQGLEFLIYFQGNSAPDKSGLPSDRFSAERTGGSVSTLTIQRTQQEDSAVYLCASSYSGRAKTGELFFGEGSRLTVL.

The rearrangement links TRBV4-1 to TRBJ1-3; no reliable D call. This CDR3 comprises 14 residues. The germline gives CDR1 MGHRA, CDR2 YSYEKL. The germline V and J ends were trimmed by 1 base and 4 bases, with 8 bases remaining between them. CDR3 protein: CASSQGSVGNTIYF. CDR3 coding DNA: TGCGCCAGCAGCCAAGGTTCCGTCGGAAACACCATATATTTT.

The chain recombines TRBV5-1 with TRBJ2-2, with D hard to call. V lost 4 bases and J 2 bases, leaving 15 bases between the germline ends. Germline V gives CDR1 SGHRS, CDR2 YFSETQ. The CDR3 length is 16 residues. This chain's CDR3 is CASSPRSNLNTGELFF. In DNA form, the CDR3 reads TGCGCCAGCAGCCCTAGGTCGAACCTTAACACCGGGGAGCTGTTTTTT. Full variable domain (missing parts from reference TRBV5-1 and TRBJ2-2): KAGVTQTPRYLIKTRGQQVTLSCSPISGHRSVSWYQQTPGQGLQFLFEYFSETQRNKGNFPGRFSGRQFSNSRSEMNVSTLELGDSALYLCASSPRSNLNTGELFFGEGSRLTVL.